This TCR beta chain originates from a study of blood T cell repertoires in COVID-19. Original processing methods: Estimates of nucleated cell counts were drawn from the amplification of reference gene primers. Repertoires were generated with immunoSEQ multiplex PCR, while TCRdb's copy carries only in-frame clones and drops some. The V and J calls and the clone size are those of that table, but D and trimming were determined from the DNA. There are about 300,000 clones in the sample; 80% to 90% occur only once, and about 1.4% lies in the top ten. The clonotype originates from a woman between 35 and 50 years old who had recovered from COVID-19. Sequenced material: peripheral blood.

CDR3 in amino acids: CASSLLAGGYEQYF. In DNA, the CDR3 is TGTGCCAGCAGCTTGCTAGCGGGGGGTTACGAGCAGTACTTC. The gene calls are TRBV5-6 and TRBJ2-7; TRBD2 matches at 11 bases. Germline V gene lookup returns CDR1 SGHDT and CDR2 YYEEEE. This CDR3 spans 14 amino acids. Germline trimming cut 1 base from V and 4 bases from J; bases unmatched to any gene: 1.